This entry features one T cell receptor (beta chain) sequence. The antigen is undetermined. The source of the sample is a study of shared clonotypes between healthy human individuals. Germline values: CDR1 MNHEY, CDR2 SMNVEV (reference sequence). Trimming took off 7 bases at V and 1 base at J, with 14 bases between the two ends. The CDR3 extends over 14 amino acids. Positively selected for CCR7, the CD45RO-negative cells used as naive CD8 cells excluded terminally differentiated effector memory CD45RA+ cells. Study-wide findings and caveats: Tissue TCR repertoires likely differ from these blood-only repertoires. The authors expected sequencing depth to affect clonotype sharing among donors. Naive subsets generally exceeded memory subsets in estimated richness.

Only in-frame clones appear in the TCRdb table, and some are missing; sequencing was by immunoSEQ multiplex PCR. The sample holds hundreds of thousands of clones, about 98% seen once. Sequenced material: naive CD8+ T cells sorted from blood. The TCR was taken from a man aged 25-45 years in good health. The rearrangement links TRBV27 to TRBJ2-7, with D possibly matching TRBD1 (6 bases). The chain's CDR3 is CASKTQGRSYEQYF. In nucleotides, the CDR3 is TGTGCCAGCAAAACCCAGGGGCGGTCCTACGAGCAGTACTTC.